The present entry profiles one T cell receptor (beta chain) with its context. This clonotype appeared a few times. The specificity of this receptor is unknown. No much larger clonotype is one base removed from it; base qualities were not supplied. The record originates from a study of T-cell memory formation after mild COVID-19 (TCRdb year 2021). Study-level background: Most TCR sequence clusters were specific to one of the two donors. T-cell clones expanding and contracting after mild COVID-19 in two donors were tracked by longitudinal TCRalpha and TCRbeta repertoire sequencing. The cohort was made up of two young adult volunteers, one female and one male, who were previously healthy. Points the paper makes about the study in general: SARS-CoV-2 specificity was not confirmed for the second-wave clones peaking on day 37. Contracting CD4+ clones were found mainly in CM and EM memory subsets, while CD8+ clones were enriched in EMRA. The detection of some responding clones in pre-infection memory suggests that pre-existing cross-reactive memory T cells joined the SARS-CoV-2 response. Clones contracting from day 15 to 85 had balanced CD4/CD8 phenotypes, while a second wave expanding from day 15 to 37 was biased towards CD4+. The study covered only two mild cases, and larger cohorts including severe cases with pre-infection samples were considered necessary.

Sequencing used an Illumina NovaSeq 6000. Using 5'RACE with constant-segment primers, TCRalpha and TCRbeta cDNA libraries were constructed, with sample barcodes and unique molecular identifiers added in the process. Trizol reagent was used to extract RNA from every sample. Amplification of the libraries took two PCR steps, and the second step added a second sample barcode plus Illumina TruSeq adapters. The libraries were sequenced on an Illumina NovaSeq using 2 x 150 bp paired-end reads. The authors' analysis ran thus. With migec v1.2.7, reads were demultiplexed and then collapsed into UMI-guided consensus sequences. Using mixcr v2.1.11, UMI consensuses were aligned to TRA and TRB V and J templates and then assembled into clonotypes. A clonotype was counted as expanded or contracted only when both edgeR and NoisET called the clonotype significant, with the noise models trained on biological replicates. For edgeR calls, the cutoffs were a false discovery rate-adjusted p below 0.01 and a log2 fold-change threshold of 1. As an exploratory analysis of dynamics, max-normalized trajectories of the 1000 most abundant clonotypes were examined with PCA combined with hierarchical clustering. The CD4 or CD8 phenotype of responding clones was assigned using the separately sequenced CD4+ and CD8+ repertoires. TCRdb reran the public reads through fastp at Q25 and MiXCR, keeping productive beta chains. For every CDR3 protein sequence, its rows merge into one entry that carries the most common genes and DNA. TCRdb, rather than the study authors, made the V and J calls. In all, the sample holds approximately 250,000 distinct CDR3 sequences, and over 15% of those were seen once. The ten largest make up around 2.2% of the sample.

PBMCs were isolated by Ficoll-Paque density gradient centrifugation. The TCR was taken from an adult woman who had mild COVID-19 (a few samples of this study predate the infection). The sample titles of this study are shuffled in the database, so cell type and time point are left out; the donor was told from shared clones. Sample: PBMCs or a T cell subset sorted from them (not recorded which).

The DNA reads as follows: TGTGCCAGCAGCCAAAGCCACAGAAACACTGGAAACACCATATATTTT. Translated, it gives CASSQSHRNTGNTIYF. The chain employs TRBV3-1 and TRBJ1-3; no D gene can be assigned with confidence. The CDR3 spans 16 residues, from the cysteine through the phenylalanine. Of the read, only the CDR3 DNA is kept; its 48 bases are in frame from base 1. Via the germline V gene (reference sequence), CDR1 is LGHDT and CDR2 YNNKEL. Trimming removed 2 bases from V and 2 bases from J, leaving 13 bases between the germline ends.